This TCR beta chain was documented in a study of shared clonotypes between healthy human individuals. The assay used deep level. Sequenced by immunoSEQ multiplex PCR; TCRdb stores in-frame clones only, minus some. The sample lists over a million clones, 75% to 85% seen once, with 0.6% to 0.75% in the top ten. Every one of the donors was a Caucasian adult that lived in Nashville, Tennessee. After removal of 2 bases from V and 0 bases from J, the junction contained 11 bases not matched to a gene. The CDR3 sequence is 18 residues long. CDR1 is MNHEY and CDR2 is SMNVEV in the germline V gene (reference sequence).

The sample consisted of memory CD4+ T cells from PBMCs. Subset defined: CD45RA-negative fraction. The TCR comes from a man between 18 and 35 years old in good health. Some clones in this sample may be carry-over from other donors' samples. The genes are TRBV27 and TRBJ2-7; 9 positions match TRBD1. CDR3 sequence (DNA): TGTGCCAGCAGTTTAAGGCTTCCCGGGACAGGGTACTCCTACGAGCAGTACTTC. Translating it yields CASSLRLPGTGYSYEQYF.